This T cell receptor beta chain appears in the sequencing data of a study of CD8+ T cells in alopecia areata. This CDR3 has 16 amino acids. V lost 7 bases and J 3 bases, leaving 25 bases between the germline ends. Per the germline V gene, CDR1 is SQVTM and CDR2 is ANQGSEA. Treatment: oral pan-JAK inhibitor, 5-10 mg twice daily. Researchers picked out CD4+ and CD8+ T cells from PBMCs by sorting. Sequencing used cDNA as its template, made by extracting RNA and reverse transcribing it. This table comes from immunoSEQ multiplex PCR, and its TCRdb copy is limited to in-frame clones, with some not included. The sample lists 150,000 to 200,000 clones; less than 70% were seen once. This clone has only a few counts.

The starting material was CD4+ T cells sorted from blood, obtained at week 4, from a patient treated with tofacitinib. The V gene is TRBV29-1, the J gene TRBJ2-7; D may correspond to TRBD1 or TRBD2 (6 bases each). This TCR came from a human donor with alopecia areata. CDR3 region: CSAVGGHMWPNYEQYF. As DNA, the CDR3 is TGCAGCGCCGTCGGGGGACATATGTGGCCCAACTACGAGCAGTACTTC.